This is a list of T cell receptor beta chains from one sample in a study of chemoradiotherapy in HPV16-positive cancers. Data came from immunoSEQ multiplex PCR; TCRdb stores just in-frame clones and leaves some out. The repertoire holds around 11,000 clones, with approximately 90% as singletons. The sample was blood, taken from a patient who underwent chemoradiotherapy. The origin of the receptors is a human donor with HPV-associated anogenital cancer. Both conserved end residues are part of each CDR3. The order of the fields is clone size, J gene, V gene, D gene, CDR3 DNA, CDR3 protein. The D gene is left open where the match is weak. Size tells how often a clone was seen (once, few, many) or the class of an expanded clone, and some rows leave it out.

abundance: -; j_gene: TRBJ1-3; v_gene: TRBV30; d_gene: TRBD1; CDR3nt: TGTGCCTGGAGTCAGGGGGCGTCTGGAAACACCATATATTTT; CDR3aa: CAWSQGASGNTIYF
abundance: -; j_gene: TRBJ1-1; v_gene: TRBV7-9; d_gene: -; CDR3nt: TGTGCCAGCAGCTTAACCGGACGGCCTGAAGCTTTCTTT; CDR3aa: CASSLTGRPEAFF
abundance: -; j_gene: TRBJ1-6; v_gene: TRBV7-2; d_gene: TRBD1; CDR3nt: TGTGCCAGCAGCTCCCTTAGGGACAGTCCCCTCCACTTT; CDR3aa: CASSSLRDSPLHF
abundance: -; j_gene: TRBJ1-2; v_gene: TRBV7-9; d_gene: -; CDR3nt: TGTGCCACCCCAAACCGCATATCTAACTATGGCTACACCTTC; CDR3aa: CATPNRISNYGYTF
abundance: once; j_gene: TRBJ2-1; v_gene: TRBV5-6; d_gene: -; CDR3nt: TGTGCCAGCAGCCCCCTTCCACAGGGCCCCGGACAATACAATGAGCAGTTCTTC; CDR3aa: CASSPLPQGPGQYNEQFF
abundance: -; j_gene: TRBJ2-7; v_gene: TRBV6-1; d_gene: -; CDR3nt: TGTGCCAGCAGTGAATTTCTAGGGGCCGAGCAGTACTTC; CDR3aa: CASSEFLGAEQYF
abundance: -; j_gene: TRBJ1-2; v_gene: TRBV19; d_gene: -; CDR3nt: TGTGCCACCCAGGCGGGGGGCCTTGGCTACACCTTC; CDR3aa: CATQAGGLGYTF
abundance: -; j_gene: TRBJ2-7; v_gene: TRBV7-2; d_gene: -; CDR3nt: TGTGCCAGCAGCCACGCAGGACCCGTCTACGAGCAGTACTTC; CDR3aa: CASSHAGPVYEQYF
abundance: -; j_gene: TRBJ2-1; v_gene: TRBV11-3; d_gene: TRBD2; CDR3nt: TGTGCCAGCAGCTTAGTGGTAGCGGGCTCCTACAATGAGCAGTTCTTC; CDR3aa: CASSLVVAGSYNEQFF
abundance: -; j_gene: TRBJ2-1; v_gene: TRBV30; d_gene: -; CDR3nt: TGTGCCTGGAGTGAGGGGACTTTCTCCTACAATGAGCAGTTCTTC; CDR3aa: CAWSEGTFSYNEQFF
abundance: -; j_gene: TRBJ2-2; v_gene: TRBV7-9; d_gene: -; CDR3nt: TGTGCCAGCAGCTCGCCCAGAATCCTCACCGGGGAGCTGTTTTTT; CDR3aa: CASSSPRILTGELFF
abundance: -; j_gene: TRBJ1-2; v_gene: TRBV5-1; d_gene: -; CDR3nt: TGCGCCAGCAAAGATGGTCATGGCTACACCTTC; CDR3aa: CASKDGHGYTF
abundance: -; j_gene: TRBJ2-5; v_gene: TRBV9; d_gene: -; CDR3nt: TGTGCCAGCAGCGTAAACGGGCAAGAGACCCAGTACTTC; CDR3aa: CASSVNGQETQYF
abundance: -; j_gene: TRBJ2-7; v_gene: TRBV7-2; d_gene: TRBD2; CDR3nt: TGTGCCAGCAGAGTAGGGTCCTTAGCGGGGGCCCACTACGAGCAGTACTTC; CDR3aa: CASRVGSLAGAHYEQYF
abundance: once; j_gene: TRBJ2-3; v_gene: TRBV7-9; d_gene: -; CDR3nt: TGTGCCAGCAGCTCAAGGCATTTCCAGGCCACAGATACGCAGTATTTT; CDR3aa: CASSSRHFQATDTQYF
abundance: -; j_gene: TRBJ1-1; v_gene: TRBV7-3; d_gene: -; CDR3nt: TGTGCCAGCAGCTCAACAGGAGGGCCCGGAAGTGAAGCTTTCTTT; CDR3aa: CASSSTGGPGSEAFF
abundance: -; j_gene: TRBJ2-3; v_gene: TRBV5-4; d_gene: -; CDR3nt: TGTGCCAGCAGCTTGTCCTTCCTGAGCACAGATACGCAGTATTTT; CDR3aa: CASSLSFLSTDTQYF
abundance: -; j_gene: TRBJ2-5; v_gene: TRBV7-3; d_gene: -; CDR3nt: TGTGCCAGCAGCTTAAGGGGACCCCAGGTTTCCGGAGAGACCCAGTACTTC; CDR3aa: CASSLRGPQVSGETQYF
abundance: -; j_gene: TRBJ2-1; v_gene: TRBV27; d_gene: -; CDR3nt: TGTGCCAGCAATGGGCAAGACTATGAGCAGTTCTTC; CDR3aa: CASNGQDYEQFF
abundance: -; j_gene: TRBJ2-2; v_gene: TRBV15; d_gene: -; CDR3nt: TGTGCCACCAGCAGAGATTCGGGCAGGGCGGCCACCGGGGAGCTGTTTTTT; CDR3aa: CATSRDSGRAATGELFF
abundance: -; j_gene: TRBJ2-7; v_gene: TRBV2; d_gene: -; CDR3nt: TGTGCCAGCAGTGAACAGGGAGAATTCTACGAGCAGTACTTC; CDR3aa: CASSEQGEFYEQYF
abundance: -; j_gene: TRBJ2-7; v_gene: TRBV19; d_gene: TRBD1; CDR3nt: TGTGCCAGTAGTAGGGACAGGGGAACGACCTACGAGCAGTACTTC; CDR3aa: CASSRDRGTTYEQYF
abundance: -; j_gene: TRBJ1-5; v_gene: TRBV29-1; d_gene: -; CDR3nt: TGCAGCGTTGAAGGGAATCAGCCCCAGCATTTT; CDR3aa: CSVEGNQPQHF
abundance: -; j_gene: TRBJ1-6; v_gene: TRBV5-4; d_gene: -; CDR3nt: TGTGCCAGCAGCCGTGAAATAAGAGGATCACCCCTCCACTTT; CDR3aa: CASSREIRGSPLHF
abundance: -; j_gene: TRBJ1-1; v_gene: TRBV21-1; d_gene: -; CDR3nt: TGTGCCAGCAGTCGTACGATTCGCACTGAAGCTTTCTTT; CDR3aa: CASSRTIRTEAFF
abundance: -; j_gene: TRBJ2-5; v_gene: TRBV11-3; d_gene: -; CDR3nt: TGTGCCAGCAGTGTAATAGCGGAAGAGACCCAGTACTTC; CDR3aa: CASSVIAEETQYF
abundance: -; j_gene: TRBJ1-1; v_gene: TRBV6-1; d_gene: -; CDR3nt: TGTGCCAGCAGTGACGGCAGGGGTGGCACTGAAGCTTTCTTT; CDR3aa: CASSDGRGGTEAFF
abundance: -; j_gene: TRBJ1-6; v_gene: TRBV2; d_gene: -; CDR3nt: TGTGCCAGCACCGATGGGGTGTCACCCCTCCACTTT; CDR3aa: CASTDGVSPLHF
abundance: -; j_gene: TRBJ2-7; v_gene: TRBV5-5; d_gene: -; CDR3nt: TGTGCCAGCAGCTTGTTTCAGGGTAGCCGCTCCTACGAGCAGTACTTC; CDR3aa: CASSLFQGSRSYEQYF
abundance: -; j_gene: TRBJ2-4; v_gene: TRBV5-1; d_gene: TRBD2; CDR3nt: TGCGCCAGCAGCTTGGCCAGCGGGGGGGCCTTGGGTACCAAAAACATTCAGTACTTC; CDR3aa: CASSLASGGALGTKNIQYF
abundance: -; j_gene: TRBJ2-7; v_gene: TRBV5-6; d_gene: TRBD1; CDR3nt: TGTGCCAGCAGCAACAGGGGGTCCGGCTCCTACGAGCAGTACTTC; CDR3aa: CASSNRGSGSYEQYF
abundance: -; j_gene: TRBJ2-1; v_gene: TRBV10-1; d_gene: -; CDR3nt: TGCGCCAGCAGTGTTGACTTCGGGGGTCTCTCCTACAATGAGCAGTTCTTC; CDR3aa: CASSVDFGGLSYNEQFF
abundance: -; j_gene: TRBJ2-3; v_gene: TRBV5-1; d_gene: -; CDR3nt: TGCGCCAGCAGCCCTAGGGGCGGGGGCAGAACAGATACGCAGTATTTT; CDR3aa: CASSPRGGGRTDTQYF
abundance: -; j_gene: TRBJ1-2; v_gene: TRBV7-9; d_gene: -; CDR3nt: TGTGCCAGCTTCCCGGGGAGAGCTAACTATGGCTACACCTTC; CDR3aa: CASFPGRANYGYTF
abundance: -; j_gene: TRBJ1-1; v_gene: TRBV30; d_gene: -; CDR3nt: TGTGCCTGGAGGGGGCAGGGATACACTGAAGCTTTCTTT; CDR3aa: CAWRGQGYTEAFF
abundance: -; j_gene: TRBJ1-4; v_gene: TRBV29-1; d_gene: -; CDR3nt: TGCAGCGGAAGGAGCGGGACGGTTAATGAAAAACTGTTTTTT; CDR3aa: CSGRSGTVNEKLFF
abundance: -; j_gene: TRBJ2-3; v_gene: TRBV15; d_gene: TRBD2; CDR3nt: TGTGCCACCAGCAGAGATCTTCTAGCGGGGAGACCAGATACGCAGTATTTT; CDR3aa: CATSRDLLAGRPDTQYF
abundance: -; j_gene: TRBJ2-2; v_gene: TRBV11-2; d_gene: -; CDR3nt: TGTGCCAGCAGCTTAGTCGGCCCGCGGGGCACCGGGGAGCTGTTTTTT; CDR3aa: CASSLVGPRGTGELFF
abundance: -; j_gene: TRBJ2-5; v_gene: TRBV7-9; d_gene: TRBD2; CDR3nt: TGTGCCAGCAGCCCGCTAGCGGGGGGGCCCGAGACCCAGTACTTC; CDR3aa: CASSPLAGGPETQYF
abundance: -; j_gene: TRBJ2-2; v_gene: TRBV9; d_gene: -; CDR3nt: TGTGCCAGCAGCGTAGGGTCCGGGGAGCTGTTTTTT; CDR3aa: CASSVGSGELFF
abundance: -; j_gene: TRBJ2-7; v_gene: TRBV7-9; d_gene: TRBD1; CDR3nt: TGTGCCAGCAGCAGAGACCGGGACAGCGAGCAGTACTTC; CDR3aa: CASSRDRDSEQYF
abundance: -; j_gene: TRBJ2-5; v_gene: TRBV7-9; d_gene: TRBD2; CDR3nt: TGTGCCAGCAGCTTCGGGACTAGCGTTGAGACCCAGTACTTC; CDR3aa: CASSFGTSVETQYF
abundance: -; j_gene: TRBJ1-1; v_gene: TRBV9; d_gene: -; CDR3nt: TGTGCCAGCAGCCCTTCGGCGGCAGGTGGGACTGAAGCTTTCTTT; CDR3aa: CASSPSAAGGTEAFF
abundance: -; j_gene: TRBJ1-1; v_gene: TRBV7-2; d_gene: TRBD1; CDR3nt: TGTGCCAGCAGCCCTAGAGGACAGGGGCCACCCAGAGGTTTCTTT; CDR3aa: CASSPRGQGPPRGFF
abundance: few; j_gene: TRBJ1-4; v_gene: TRBV6-5; d_gene: TRBD1; CDR3nt: TGTGCCAGCAGTTACTCGAGGGCCGGGACAGGTGAAAAACTGTTTTTT; CDR3aa: CASSYSRAGTGEKLFF
abundance: -; j_gene: TRBJ1-6; v_gene: TRBV14; d_gene: -; CDR3nt: TGTGCCAGCAGCCAAGGGGGGAATTCACCCCTCCACTTT; CDR3aa: CASSQGGNSPLHF
abundance: -; j_gene: TRBJ1-5; v_gene: TRBV6-1; d_gene: TRBD1; CDR3nt: TGTGCCAGCAGTTTACAGGGGGCCAATCAGCCCCAGCATTTT; CDR3aa: CASSLQGANQPQHF
abundance: once; j_gene: TRBJ1-1; v_gene: TRBV5-5; d_gene: -; CDR3nt: TGTGCCAGCAGCTTGACACCGAACACTGAAGCTTTCTTT; CDR3aa: CASSLTPNTEAFF
abundance: -; j_gene: TRBJ1-2; v_gene: TRBV7-3; d_gene: TRBD1; CDR3nt: TGTGCCAGCAGCTTTTTGGGACAGGTCAACTACACCTTC; CDR3aa: CASSFLGQVNYTF
abundance: -; j_gene: TRBJ2-1; v_gene: TRBV6-5; d_gene: -; CDR3nt: TGTGCCAGCAGTTACGCAGGGGCTCTCTCCAATGAGCAGTTCTTC; CDR3aa: CASSYAGALSNEQFF
abundance: -; j_gene: TRBJ2-7; v_gene: TRBV30; d_gene: -; CDR3nt: TGTGCCTGGACCCCTATGGGGCGGGACTCCTACGAGCAGTACTTC; CDR3aa: CAWTPMGRDSYEQYF
abundance: -; j_gene: TRBJ2-2; v_gene: TRBV4-1; d_gene: -; CDR3nt: TGCGCCAGCAGCCAAGATCATACTAGGCCCGGGGAGCTGTTTTTT; CDR3aa: CASSQDHTRPGELFF
abundance: -; j_gene: TRBJ1-5; v_gene: TRBV6-1; d_gene: -; CDR3nt: TGTGCCAGCACTAGACAGGTTAGCAATCAGCCCCAGCATTTT; CDR3aa: CASTRQVSNQPQHF
abundance: -; j_gene: TRBJ2-5; v_gene: TRBV5-4; d_gene: -; CDR3nt: TGTGCCAGCAGCTTGATGGGAAGAAAAGAGACCCAGTACTTC; CDR3aa: CASSLMGRKETQYF